This TCR beta chain was observed in a study of CD8+ T cells in alopecia areata. Sample treatment: oral pan-JAK inhibitor, 5-10 mg twice daily. Trimming cost V 0 bases and J 6 bases, with 8 bases left between them. The CDR3 totals 13 residues. Germline CDR1 reads GTSNPN; CDR2 reads SVGIG (reference sequence). Extracted from the samples, RNA was reverse transcribed into cDNA to serve as the sequencing template. Only in-frame clones appear in the TCRdb table, and some are missing; sequencing was by immunoSEQ multiplex PCR. The sample lists about 120,000 clones, under 65% occurring once. Material: CD4+ T cells sorted from blood, obtained at week 4, from a patient treated with tofacitinib. This chain uses TRBV30 with TRBJ2-2; D unresolved. This receptor was obtained from a human donor with alopecia areata. CDR3 in amino acids: CAWSVKPSGELFF. CDR3 bases: TGTGCCTGGAGTGTAAAGCCGTCCGGGGAGCTGTTTTTT.